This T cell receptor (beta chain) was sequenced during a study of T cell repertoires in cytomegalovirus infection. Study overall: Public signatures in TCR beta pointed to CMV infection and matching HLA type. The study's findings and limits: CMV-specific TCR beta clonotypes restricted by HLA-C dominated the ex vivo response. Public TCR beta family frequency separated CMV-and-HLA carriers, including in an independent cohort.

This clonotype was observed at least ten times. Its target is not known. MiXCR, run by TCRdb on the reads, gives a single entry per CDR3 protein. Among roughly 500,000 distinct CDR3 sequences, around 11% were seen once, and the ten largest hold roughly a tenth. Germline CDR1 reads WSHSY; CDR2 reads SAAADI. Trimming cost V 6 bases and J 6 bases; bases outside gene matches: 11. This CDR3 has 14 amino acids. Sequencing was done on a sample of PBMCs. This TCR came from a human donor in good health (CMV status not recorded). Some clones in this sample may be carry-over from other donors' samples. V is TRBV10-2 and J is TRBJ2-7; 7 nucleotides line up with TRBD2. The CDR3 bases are TGCGCCAGCAGGATGGCGGGGGACCTACTCGAGCAGTACTTC. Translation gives CASRMAGDLLEQYF.